These 14 T cell receptor beta chains were sequenced from one sample in a study of blood T cell repertoires in COVID-19 (dated by TCRdb to 2020 to 2022). The protocol used for the library was the immunoSEQ multiplex PCR assay. TCRdb took over this immuneACCESS table, retaining in-frame rearrangements with V and J assigned. Such tables are incomplete; in checked studies, under half of the missing clones stem from an unresolved V gene, and the remainder is unexplained. The sample yields hundreds of thousands of clones; 80% to 90% were counted once. Of the sample, 9.5% to 13% falls within the top ten clones. Sequencing was performed on peripheral blood. The receptors were gathered from a woman in her sixties or seventies with COVID-19, enrolled during active disease.

About this clone itself: Additional DNA sequences in this sample encode the identical CDR3. This chain connects TRBV11-2 to TRBJ1-3; maybe TRBD1 (5 bases). The ends were cut back, 0 bases at V and 1 base at J, with 7 bases in the middle. The CDR3 spans 15 residues. Germline CDR1 is SGHAT and CDR2 is FQNNGV. The CDR3: CASSLEGASGNTIYF. CDR3 sequence (DNA): TGTGCCAGCAGCTTAGAAGGGGCTTCTGGAAACACCATATATTTT.

The chain couples TRBV30 to TRBJ1-2; no definite D call. Per the germline V gene, CDR1 is GTSNPN and CDR2 is SVGIG (reference sequence). The CDR3 runs 11 residues. V lost 0 bases and J lost 8, with 7 bases in between. In nucleotides, the CDR3 is TGTGCCTGGAGTGTACTCGCGGGCTACACCTTC. Translation gives CAWSVLAGYTF.

This chain links TRBV3-1 (or the pseudogene TRBV3-2) with TRBJ2-3; D not certain. CDR1 and CDR2 (germline): LGHDT, YNNKEL (reference sequence). V lost 4 bases and J lost 6, with 14 bases in between. This CDR3 spans 14 amino acids. This chain's CDR3 is CASSLSPQGDTQYF. For the CDR3, the DNA is TGTGCCAGCAGCCTTAGCCCTCAAGGCGATACGCAGTATTTT.

The V gene is TRBV7-2, the J gene TRBJ2-5, with a possible D match to TRBD2 (5 bases). The V and J ends lost 1 base and 8 bases respectively, with 8 bases between them. Germline V gives CDR1 SGHTA, CDR2 FQGNSA. The CDR3 covers 12 residues. The CDR3 nucleotides read TGTGCCAGCAGCTTAGTCGGGGAAACCCAGTACTTC. Encoded protein: CASSLVGETQYF.

There are a few counts of this clone. The chain joins TRBV2 to TRBJ1-4, with a weak D call TRBD1 (6 bases). Germline V gene lookup returns CDR1 SNHLY and CDR2 FYNNEI. There are 14 residues in the CDR3. V was clipped by 8 bases and J by 7 bases, with 17 bases between them. Here the CDR3 DNA reads TGTGCCAGCTGCCTACAGGGTGGTCGTGAAAAACTGTTTTTT. This gives the protein CASCLQGGREKLFF.

This chain uses TRBV13 with TRBJ1-2; 7 bases align to TRBD1. The CDR3 extends over 14 amino acids. The germline V gene encodes CDR1 PRHDT and CDR2 FYEKMQ (reference sequence). After removal of 6 bases from V and 4 bases from J, the junction contained 8 bases not matched to a gene. CDR3 amino acids: CASSLQGSGYGYTF. The CDR3 region has the DNA TGTGCCAGCAGTTTACAGGGGAGCGGCTATGGCTACACCTTC.

The chain has TRBV6-6 and TRBJ2-7; 8 bases map to TRBD2. This CDR3 has 16 residues. V was clipped by 4 bases and J by 5 bases; unmatched bases: 13. Germline loops: CDR1 MNHNY, CDR2 SVGAGI (reference sequence). The CDR3, as DNA: TGTGCCAGCAGTTCCCAACCGGGACTAGGGTCTGACGAGCAGTACTTC. This encodes CASSSQPGLGSDEQYF.

The chain employs TRBV7-8 and TRBJ1-2; TRBD1 matches at 9 bases. J was trimmed by 5 bases and V by 4 bases; bases with no gene match: 14. The CDR3 has 17 amino acids. Looked up from germline, CDR1 is SGHVS and CDR2 is FQNEAQ. The CDR3 loop reads CASSSRADPTGGYGYTF. The CDR3 DNA is TGTGCCAGCAGCTCCCGGGCCGACCCGACAGGGGGTTATGGCTACACCTTC.

The chain carries TRBV30 and TRBJ2-1; 8 bases line up with TRBD1. V lost 2 bases and J lost 12; bases outside the gene matches: 3. CDR1 GTSNPN and CDR2 SVGIG come from the germline V gene (reference sequence). The CDR3 runs to 11 residues. The CDR3 region has the DNA TGTGCCTGGAGTACAGGGGGTGGGCAGTTCTTC. This gives the protein CAWSTGGGQFF.

The chain joins TRBV10-3 to TRBJ2-1; 9 bases fit TRBD2. This CDR3 comprises 15 residues. Germline CDR1 reads ENHRY; CDR2 reads SYGVKD. J lost 6 bases, V lost 4 bases, and 7 bases had no gene match. CDR3 protein: CAISVGSGSVNEQFF. In DNA, the CDR3 is TGTGCCATCAGTGTTGGTAGCGGGAGTGTCAATGAGCAGTTCTTC.

This chain uses TRBV19 with TRBJ2-2; 8 nucleotides line up with TRBD1. The CDR3 is 14 residues long. Unmatched junction bases numbered 4, after V lost 9 bases and J lost 1 base. Germline V lookup: CDR1 LNHDA, CDR2 SQIVND (reference sequence). CDR3 protein: CASNDRGNTGELFF. CDR3 coding DNA: TGTGCCAGCAATGACAGGGGGAACACCGGGGAGCTGTTTTTT.

This clone was picked up one time. The V call is TRBV5-6, the J call TRBJ2-5; 11 bases agree with TRBD1. The J segment lost 5 bases and the V segment lost 4 bases, leaving 7 bases of the junction unmatched. Per the germline V gene, CDR1 is SGHDT and CDR2 is YYEEEE. This CDR3 is 15 amino acids long. The chain's CDR3 is CASSHGTGGWETQYF. CDR3 DNA sequence: TGTGCCAGCAGCCATGGGACAGGGGGTTGGGAGACCCAGTACTTC.

The J gene is TRBJ2-1, the V gene TRBV7-3, with 9 nucleotides matching TRBD2. In germline, CDR1 is SGHTA, CDR2 FQGTGA. This CDR3 has 16 residues. The trim removed 4 bases at V and 2 bases at J, leaving 6 bases unmatched. The CDR3 region has the DNA TGTGCCAGCAGCTCACAGTCTAGCGGGACCTACAATGAGCAGTTCTTC. Its translation: CASSSQSSGTYNEQFF.

This clone occurred once. The chain couples TRBV7-2 to TRBJ1-5; D uncertain. This CDR3 contains 13 residues. CDR1 is SGHTA, CDR2 FQGNSA, per germline. Trimming stripped 5 bases from V and 7 bases from J, with 12 bases between. This CDR3 is CASSTTPSQPQHF. The CDR3, as DNA: TGTGCCAGCAGCACTACGCCGAGCCAGCCCCAGCATTTT.